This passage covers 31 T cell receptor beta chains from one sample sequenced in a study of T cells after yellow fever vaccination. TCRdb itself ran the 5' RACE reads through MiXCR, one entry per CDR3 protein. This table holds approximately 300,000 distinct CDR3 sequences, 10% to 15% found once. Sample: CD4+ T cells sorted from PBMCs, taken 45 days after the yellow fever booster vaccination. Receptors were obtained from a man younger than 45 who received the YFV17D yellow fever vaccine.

In nucleotides, the CDR3 is TGCGCCAGCAGCTTGGGTAGCGGGAGGATTCGGGGAAACAATGAGCAGTTCTTC. It yields the protein CASSLGSGRIRGNNEQFF. The V gene is TRBV5-1, the J gene TRBJ2-1; TRBD2 aligns across 10 bases. The CDR3 length is 18 residues. The trim removed 0 bases at V and 5 bases at J, leaving 11 bases unmatched. Germline V CDR1 and CDR2: SGHRS, YFSETQ.

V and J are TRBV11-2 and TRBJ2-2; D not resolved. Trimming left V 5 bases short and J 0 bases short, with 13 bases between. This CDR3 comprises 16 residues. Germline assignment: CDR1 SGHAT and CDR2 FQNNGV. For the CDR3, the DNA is TGTGCCAGCAGCCGCCAAGGGCAGTCGAACACCGGGGAGCTGTTTTTT. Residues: CASSRQGQSNTGELFF.

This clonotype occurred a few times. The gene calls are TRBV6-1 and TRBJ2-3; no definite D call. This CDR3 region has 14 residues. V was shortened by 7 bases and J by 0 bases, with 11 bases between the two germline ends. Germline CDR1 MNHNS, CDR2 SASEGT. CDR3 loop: CASTQGRSTDTQYF. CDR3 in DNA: TGTGCCAGCACCCAAGGCCGGAGCACAGATACGCAGTATTTT.

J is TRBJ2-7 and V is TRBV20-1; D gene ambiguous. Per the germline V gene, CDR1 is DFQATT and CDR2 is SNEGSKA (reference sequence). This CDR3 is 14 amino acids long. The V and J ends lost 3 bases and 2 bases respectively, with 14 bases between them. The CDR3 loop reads CSASRSVPPYEQYF. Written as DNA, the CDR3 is TGCAGTGCTAGTCGGTCAGTCCCACCCTACGAGCAGTACTTC.

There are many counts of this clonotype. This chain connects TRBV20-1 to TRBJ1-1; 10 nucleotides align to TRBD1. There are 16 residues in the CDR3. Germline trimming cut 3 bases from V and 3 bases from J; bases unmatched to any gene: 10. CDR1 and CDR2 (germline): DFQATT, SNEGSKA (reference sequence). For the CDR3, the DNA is TGCAGTGCTAGTGGCGACAGGGGGCGCCAGGACACTGAAGCTTTCTTT. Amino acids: CSASGDRGRQDTEAFF.

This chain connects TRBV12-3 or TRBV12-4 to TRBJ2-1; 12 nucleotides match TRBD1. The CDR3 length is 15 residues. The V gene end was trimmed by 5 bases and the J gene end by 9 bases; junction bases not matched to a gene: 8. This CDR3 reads CASSKEGQGAGEQFF. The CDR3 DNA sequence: TGTGCCAGCAGTAAGGAGGGACAGGGGGCAGGTGAGCAGTTCTTC.

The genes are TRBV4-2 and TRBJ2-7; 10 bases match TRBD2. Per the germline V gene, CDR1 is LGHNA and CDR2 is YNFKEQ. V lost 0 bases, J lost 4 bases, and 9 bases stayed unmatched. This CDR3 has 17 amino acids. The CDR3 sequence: CASSQESRLAGAYEQYF. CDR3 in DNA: TGTGCCAGCAGCCAAGAAAGCCGCCTAGCGGGAGCGTACGAGCAGTACTTC.

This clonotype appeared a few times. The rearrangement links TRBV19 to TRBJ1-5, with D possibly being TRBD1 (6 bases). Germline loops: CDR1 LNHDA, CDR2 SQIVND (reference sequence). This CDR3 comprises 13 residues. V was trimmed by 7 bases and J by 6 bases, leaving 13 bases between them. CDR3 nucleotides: TGTGCCAGTAACCCAAGGGGGGTTCAGCCCCAGCATTTT. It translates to CASNPRGVQPQHF.

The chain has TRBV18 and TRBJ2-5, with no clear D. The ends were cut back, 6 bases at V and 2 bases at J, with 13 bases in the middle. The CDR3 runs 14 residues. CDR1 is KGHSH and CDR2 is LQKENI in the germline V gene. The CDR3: CASSVPAQQETQYF. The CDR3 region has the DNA TGTGCCAGCTCGGTTCCGGCACAGCAAGAGACCCAGTACTTC.

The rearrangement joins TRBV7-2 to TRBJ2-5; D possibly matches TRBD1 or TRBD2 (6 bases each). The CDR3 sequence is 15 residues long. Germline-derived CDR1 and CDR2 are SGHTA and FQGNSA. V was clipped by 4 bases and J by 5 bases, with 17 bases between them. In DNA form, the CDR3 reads TGTGCCAGCAGCTCTTCTGGGGGGCGGTTGGAGACCCAGTACTTC. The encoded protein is CASSSSGGRLETQYF.

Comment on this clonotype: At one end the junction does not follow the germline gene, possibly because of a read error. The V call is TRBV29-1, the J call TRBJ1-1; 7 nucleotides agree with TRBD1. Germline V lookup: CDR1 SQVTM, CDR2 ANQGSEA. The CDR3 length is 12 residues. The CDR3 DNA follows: TGCAGCGTTTCACAGGGGTTCCCTGAAGCTTACTTT. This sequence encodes CSVSQGFPEAYF.

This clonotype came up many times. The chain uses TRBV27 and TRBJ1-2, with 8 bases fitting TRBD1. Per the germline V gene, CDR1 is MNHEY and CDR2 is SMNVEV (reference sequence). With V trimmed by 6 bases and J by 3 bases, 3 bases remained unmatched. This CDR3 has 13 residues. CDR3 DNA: TGTGCCAGCAGCCAGGACAGGGACTATGGCTACACCTTC. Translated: CASSQDRDYGYTF.

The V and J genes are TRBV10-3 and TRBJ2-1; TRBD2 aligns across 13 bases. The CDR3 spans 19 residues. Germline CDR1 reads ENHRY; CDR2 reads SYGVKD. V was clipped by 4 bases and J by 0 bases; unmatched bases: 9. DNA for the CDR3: TGTGCCATCAGTGGATCCGGGACTAGCGGGGTTAGCTCCTACAATGAGCAGTTCTTC. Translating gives CAISGSGTSGVSSYNEQFF.

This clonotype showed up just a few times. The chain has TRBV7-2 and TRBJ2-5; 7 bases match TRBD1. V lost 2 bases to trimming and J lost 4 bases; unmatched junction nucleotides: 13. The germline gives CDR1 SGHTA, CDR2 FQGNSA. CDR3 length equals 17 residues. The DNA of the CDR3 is TGTGCCAGCAGCTTATATGAGACAGGGTTCCCTGGAGAGACCCAGTACTTC. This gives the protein CASSLYETGFPGETQYF.

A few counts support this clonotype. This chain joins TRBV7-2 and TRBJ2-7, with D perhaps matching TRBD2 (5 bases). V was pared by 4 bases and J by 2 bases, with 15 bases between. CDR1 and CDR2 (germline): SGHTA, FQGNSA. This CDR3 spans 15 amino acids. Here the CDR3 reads CASSSQAGITYEQYF. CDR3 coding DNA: TGTGCCAGCAGCTCCCAGGCCGGGATCACCTACGAGCAGTACTTC. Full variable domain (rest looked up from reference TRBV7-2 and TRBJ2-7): GAGVSQSPSNKVTEKGKDVELRCDPISGHTALYWYRQSLGQGLEFLIYFQGNSAPDKSGLPSDRFSAERTGGSVSTLTIQRTQQEDSAVYLCASSSQAGITYEQYFGPGTRLTVT.

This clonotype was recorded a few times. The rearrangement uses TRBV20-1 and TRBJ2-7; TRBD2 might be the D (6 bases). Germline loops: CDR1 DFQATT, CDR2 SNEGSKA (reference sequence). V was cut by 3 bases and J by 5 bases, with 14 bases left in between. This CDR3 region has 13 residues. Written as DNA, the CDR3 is TGCAGTGCTAGGGGTCCGGGACTGAACGAGCAGTACTTC. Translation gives CSARGPGLNEQYF.

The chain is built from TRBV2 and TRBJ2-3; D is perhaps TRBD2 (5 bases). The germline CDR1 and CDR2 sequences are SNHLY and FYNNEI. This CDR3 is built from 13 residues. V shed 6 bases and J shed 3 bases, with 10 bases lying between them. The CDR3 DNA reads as TGTGCCAGCAGAAGGACTGGGACAGATACGCAGTATTTT. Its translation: CASRRTGTDTQYF.

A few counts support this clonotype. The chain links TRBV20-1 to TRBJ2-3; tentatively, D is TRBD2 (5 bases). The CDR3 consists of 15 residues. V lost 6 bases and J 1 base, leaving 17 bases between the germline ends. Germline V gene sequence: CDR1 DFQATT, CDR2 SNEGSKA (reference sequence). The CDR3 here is CSAPSRRVGTDTQYF. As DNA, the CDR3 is TGCAGTGCGCCATCCCGGCGGGTTGGCACAGATACGCAGTATTTT.

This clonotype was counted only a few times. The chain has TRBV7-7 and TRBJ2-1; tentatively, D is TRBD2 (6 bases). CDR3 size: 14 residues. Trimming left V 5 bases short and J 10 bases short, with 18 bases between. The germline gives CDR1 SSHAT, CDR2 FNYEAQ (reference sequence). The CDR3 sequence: CASSPGDSLGEQFF. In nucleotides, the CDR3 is TGTGCCAGCAGCCCGGGGGACTCCCTTGGGGAGCAGTTCTTC.

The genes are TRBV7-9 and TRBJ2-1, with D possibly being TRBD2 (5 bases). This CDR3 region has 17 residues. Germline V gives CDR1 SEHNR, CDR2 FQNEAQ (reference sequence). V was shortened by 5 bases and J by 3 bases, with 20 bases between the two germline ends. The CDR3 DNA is TGTGCCAGCAGCCTACCTAGGACTGGACCGATCTACAATGAGCAGTTCTTC. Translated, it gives CASSLPRTGPIYNEQFF.

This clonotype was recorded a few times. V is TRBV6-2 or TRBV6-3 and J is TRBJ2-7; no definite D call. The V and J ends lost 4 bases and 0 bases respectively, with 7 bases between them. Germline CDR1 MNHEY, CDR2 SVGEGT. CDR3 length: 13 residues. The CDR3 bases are TGTGCCAGCAGTTCTTACACCTCCTACGAGCAGTACTTC. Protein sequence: CASSSYTSYEQYF.

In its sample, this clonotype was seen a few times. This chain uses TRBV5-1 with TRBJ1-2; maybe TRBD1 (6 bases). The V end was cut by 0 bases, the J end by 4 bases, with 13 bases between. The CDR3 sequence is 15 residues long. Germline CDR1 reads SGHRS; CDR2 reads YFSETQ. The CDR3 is CASSLDGGRTYGYTF. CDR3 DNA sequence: TGCGCCAGCAGCTTGGATGGGGGGCGGACCTATGGCTACACCTTC. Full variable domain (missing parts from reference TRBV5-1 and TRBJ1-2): KAGVTQTPRYLIKTRGQQVTLSCSPISGHRSVSWYQQTPGQGLQFLFEYFSETQRNKGNFPGRFSGRQFSNSRSEMNVSTLELGDSALYLCASSLDGGRTYGYTFGSGTRLTVV.

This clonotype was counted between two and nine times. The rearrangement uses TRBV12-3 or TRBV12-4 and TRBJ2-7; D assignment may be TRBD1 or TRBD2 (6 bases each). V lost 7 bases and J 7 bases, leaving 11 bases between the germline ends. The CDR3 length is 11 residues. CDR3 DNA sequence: TGTGCCAGCACGCAGGGGAGGGAGCAGTACTTC. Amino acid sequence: CASTQGREQYF.

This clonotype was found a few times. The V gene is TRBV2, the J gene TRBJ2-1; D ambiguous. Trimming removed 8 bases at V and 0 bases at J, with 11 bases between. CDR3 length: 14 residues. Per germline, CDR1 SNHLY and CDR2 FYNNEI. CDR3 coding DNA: TGTGCCAGCCGCTACTTGAGCTCCTACAATGAGCAGTTCTTC. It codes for CASRYLSSYNEQFF.

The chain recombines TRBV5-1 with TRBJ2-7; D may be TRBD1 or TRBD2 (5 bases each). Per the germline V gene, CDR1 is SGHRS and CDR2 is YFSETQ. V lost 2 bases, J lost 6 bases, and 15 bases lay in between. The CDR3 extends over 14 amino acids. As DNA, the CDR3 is TGCGCCAGCAGCTTCCTGATCGGGGACGGCGAGCAGTACTTC. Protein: CASSFLIGDGEQYF.

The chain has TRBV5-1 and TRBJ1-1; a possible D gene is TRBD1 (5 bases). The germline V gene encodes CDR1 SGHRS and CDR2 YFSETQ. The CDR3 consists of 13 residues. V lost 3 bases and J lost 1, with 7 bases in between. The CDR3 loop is CASSWGQNTEAFF. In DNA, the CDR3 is TGCGCCAGCAGCTGGGGCCAGAACACTGAAGCTTTCTTT.

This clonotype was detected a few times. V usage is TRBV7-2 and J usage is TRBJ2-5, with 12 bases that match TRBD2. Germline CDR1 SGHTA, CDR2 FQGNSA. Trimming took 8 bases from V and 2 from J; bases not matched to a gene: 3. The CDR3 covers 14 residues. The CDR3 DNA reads TGTGCCAGCGGGACTAGCGGGCGTCAAGAGACCCAGTACTTC. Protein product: CASGTSGRQETQYF.

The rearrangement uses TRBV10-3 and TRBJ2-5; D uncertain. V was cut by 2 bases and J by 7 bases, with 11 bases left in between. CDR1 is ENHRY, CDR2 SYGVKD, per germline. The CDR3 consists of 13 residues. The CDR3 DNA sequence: TGTGCCATCAGTGAGGCAAAGGAAGGGACCCAGTACTTC. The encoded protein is CAISEAKEGTQYF.

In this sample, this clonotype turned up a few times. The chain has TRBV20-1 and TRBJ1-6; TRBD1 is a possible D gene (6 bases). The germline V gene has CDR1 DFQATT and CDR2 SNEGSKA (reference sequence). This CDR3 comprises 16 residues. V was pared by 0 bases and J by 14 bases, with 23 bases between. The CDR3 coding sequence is TGCAGTGCTAGAGACCCTGCCGGGGGGCAAGTTGGATCCCTCCACTTT. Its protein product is CSARDPAGGQVGSLHF.

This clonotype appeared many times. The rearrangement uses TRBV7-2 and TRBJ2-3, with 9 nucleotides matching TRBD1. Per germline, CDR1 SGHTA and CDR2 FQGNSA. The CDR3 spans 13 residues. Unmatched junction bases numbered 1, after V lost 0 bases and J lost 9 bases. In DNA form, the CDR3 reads TGTGCCAGCAGCTTAGCTGGGACAGGGACGCAGTATTTT. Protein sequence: CASSLAGTGTQYF.

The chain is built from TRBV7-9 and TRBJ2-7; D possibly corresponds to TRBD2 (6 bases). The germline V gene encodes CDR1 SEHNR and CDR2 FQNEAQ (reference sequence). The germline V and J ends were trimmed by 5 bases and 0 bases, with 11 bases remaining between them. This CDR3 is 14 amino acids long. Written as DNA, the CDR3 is TGTGCCAGCAGCCAGCGGGTTCACTCCTACGAGCAGTACTTC. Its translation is CASSQRVHSYEQYF.